This entry lists 15 T cell receptor beta chains sequenced from one sample in a study of blood T cells in healthy people across ages. Alongside a J-beta primer mix, a sample-barcoded 5' primer served in a second PCR lasting roughly 7 to 11 cycles. TCRdb reanalysed the 5' RACE reads using MiXCR and keeps one entry per CDR3 protein. The sample yields 1.5 million to 2 million distinct CDR3 sequences, 40% to 55% seen once. The source material was blood. Source of these receptors: a woman in her thirties or forties in good health.

Notes on this clonotype: Sequence at one end of the junction differs from germline and may be a read error. The CDR3 reads CASSLVPSGGPDTQYF. The CDR3 coding sequence is TGTGCTAGCAGCTTAGTCCCTAGCGGGGGTCCAGATACGCAGTATTTT. V usage is TRBV7-7 and J usage is TRBJ2-3; 10 bases agree with TRBD2. Germline V gene data show CDR1 as SSHAT and CDR2 as FNYEAQ (reference sequence). CDR3 length: 16 residues.

The chain links TRBV14 to TRBJ1-2; no clear D gene. The CDR3 length is 15 residues. The ends were cut back, 0 bases at V and 8 bases at J, with 16 bases in the middle. Germline-derived CDR1 and CDR2 are SGHDN and FVKESK. CDR3 residues: CASSQDRTALRGYTF. CDR3 coding DNA: TGTGCCAGCAGCCAAGATCGAACGGCTCTCCGGGGCTACACCTTC.

The gene calls are TRBV20-1 and TRBJ2-5; a possible D gene is TRBD2 (5 bases). V shed 4 bases and J shed 11 bases, with 26 bases lying between them. This CDR3 comprises 15 residues. The germline gives CDR1 DFQATT, CDR2 SNEGSKA (reference sequence). The DNA of the CDR3 is TGCAGTGCTATCGCGGTCGGGATTTCAAGAGATGAGCAGTACTTC. This sequence encodes CSAIAVGISRDEQYF.

V gene TRBV6-5 combines with J gene TRBJ2-1, with a tentative D call TRBD1 (5 bases). Germline V gene data show CDR1 as MNHEY and CDR2 as SVGAGI. Trimming took 5 bases from V and 3 from J, leaving 14 bases between them. CDR3 length: 15 residues. The CDR3 is CASSTIDSIYNEQFF. CDR3 bases: TGTGCCAGCAGTACCATAGACAGCATCTACAATGAGCAGTTCTTC.

This chain joins TRBV6-1 and TRBJ2-3; D is uncertain. Germline values: CDR1 MNHNS, CDR2 SASEGT. Trimming left V 4 bases short and J 2 bases short, with 16 bases between. The CDR3 covers 16 residues. CDR3 DNA: TGTGCCAGCAGTGTCTGGGCGACCGGTAACACAGATACGCAGTATTTT. As protein: CASSVWATGNTDTQYF.

In its sample, this clonotype was seen a few times. The CDR3 sequence: CASSIRDSSYGYTF. DNA of the CDR3: TGCGCCAGCAGCATCCGGGACAGTAGCTATGGCTACACCTTC. The rearrangement uses TRBV5-1 and TRBJ1-2; 7 bases are shared with TRBD1. Germline assignment: CDR1 SGHRS and CDR2 YFSETQ. CDR3 length: 14 residues. Trimming removed 4 bases from V and 4 bases from J; junction bases left unmatched: 7.

The V and J genes are TRBV11-2 and TRBJ2-5, with D maybe TRBD1 (6 bases). The V gene lost 0 bases and the J gene lost 3 bases, with 14 bases spanning the gap. The CDR3 covers 16 residues. Per germline, CDR1 SGHAT and CDR2 FQNNGV. For the CDR3, the DNA is TGTGCCAGCAGCTTAGAGCGGACAGCCCTAAAAGAGACCCAGTACTTC. Protein product: CASSLERTALKETQYF.

J is TRBJ2-4 and V is TRBV20-1; TRBD1 matches 10 bases. The end of the DNA is better explained by TRBJ2-7, so the J call may be wrong. The germline V gene has CDR1 DFQATT and CDR2 SNEGSKA (reference sequence). This CDR3 is built from 13 residues. CDR3 residues: CSAEDRGVYEQYF. In nucleotides, the CDR3 is TGCAGTGCCGAGGACAGGGGGGTCTACGAGCAGTACTTC.

There are a few counts of this clonotype. The chain joins TRBV5-1 to TRBJ1-2; no clear D. This CDR3 spans 12 amino acids. Germline-derived CDR1 and CDR2 are SGHRS and YFSETQ. The V gene lost 2 bases and the J gene lost 10 bases, with 12 bases spanning the gap. CDR3 nucleotides: TGCGCCAGCAGCTTCCAGAGGGAGGACTACACCTTC. Translating gives CASSFQREDYTF. The variable domain in full, with the rest retrieved from reference TRBV5-1 and TRBJ1-2, is KAGVTQTPRYLIKTRGQQVTLSCSPISGHRSVSWYQQTPGQGLQFLFEYFSETQRNKGNFPGRFSGRQFSNSRSEMNVSTLELGDSALYLCASSFQREDYTFGSGTRLTVV.

This clonotype was recorded once. With a much larger clone just one base away, this may be a read error. This chain connects TRBV24-1 to TRBJ2-5; 9 bases are shared with TRBD2. CDR1 KGHDR and CDR2 SFDVKD come from the germline V gene. V lost 4 bases and J lost 7; bases outside the gene matches: 12. The CDR3 loop spans 16 amino acids. CDR3 sequence reads: CATSDPGTSIGGTQYF. The CDR3 DNA reads TGTGCCACCAGTGACCCTGGGACTAGCATAGGGGGGACCCAGTACTTC.

V gene TRBV6-1 combines with J gene TRBJ2-7; TRBD1 matches 7 bases. Germline assignment: CDR1 MNHNS and CDR2 SASEGT. CDR3 length: 15 amino acids. The ends lost 6 bases at V and 3 bases at J; junction bases unmatched: 11. CDR3 amino acids: CASSVDRDLNYEQYF. The CDR3 nucleotides read TGTGCCAGCAGCGTAGACAGGGACCTAAACTACGAGCAGTACTTC.

In DNA, the CDR3 is TGTGCCAGCAGCTTAAATCCGGTTCTTAGCAATCAGCCCCAGCATTTT. Protein: CASSLNPVLSNQPQHF. The chain joins TRBV7-2 to TRBJ1-5; D not resolved. CDR3 length equals 16 residues. The ends were cut back, 2 bases at V and 0 bases at J, with 11 bases in the middle. The germline V gene encodes CDR1 SGHTA and CDR2 FQGNSA.

The J gene is TRBJ2-7, the V gene TRBV5-1; TRBD1 matches 9 bases. This CDR3 has 15 residues. In germline, CDR1 is SGHRS, CDR2 YFSETQ. With V trimmed by 4 bases and J by 2 bases, 7 bases remained unmatched. The CDR3: CASSERTGAPYEQYF. In DNA, the CDR3 is TGCGCCAGCAGCGAGAGGACAGGGGCGCCCTACGAGCAGTACTTC.

This clonotype was observed at least ten times. The V and J genes are TRBV5-1 and TRBJ2-5, with TRBD1 matching 7 bases. The germline gives CDR1 SGHRS, CDR2 YFSETQ. The CDR3 extends over 15 amino acids. Losses at the gene ends were 4 bases for V and 2 bases for J; bases not matched to a gene: 8. CDR3 sequence: CASSLTGTAQETQYF. The CDR3 DNA reads as TGCGCCAGCAGCCTAACCGGGACAGCGCAAGAGACCCAGTACTTC. Drawing the rest from reference TRBV5-1 and TRBJ2-5, the complete variable domain is KAGVTQTPRYLIKTRGQQVTLSCSPISGHRSVSWYQQTPGQGLQFLFEYFSETQRNKGNFPGRFSGRQFSNSRSEMNVSTLELGDSALYLCASSLTGTAQETQYFGPGTRLLVL.

This sequence joins TRBV6-1 and TRBJ2-7, with D maybe TRBD1 (6 bases). CDR1 and CDR2 from the germline V gene are MNHNS and SASEGT. This CDR3 region has 18 residues. V was pared by 6 bases and J by 3 bases, with 27 bases between. Here the CDR3 reads CASRNRIGADSDYYEQYF. The CDR3 nucleotides are TGTGCCAGCAGAAACCGAATCGGAGCGGACAGTGATTACTACGAGCAGTACTTC.